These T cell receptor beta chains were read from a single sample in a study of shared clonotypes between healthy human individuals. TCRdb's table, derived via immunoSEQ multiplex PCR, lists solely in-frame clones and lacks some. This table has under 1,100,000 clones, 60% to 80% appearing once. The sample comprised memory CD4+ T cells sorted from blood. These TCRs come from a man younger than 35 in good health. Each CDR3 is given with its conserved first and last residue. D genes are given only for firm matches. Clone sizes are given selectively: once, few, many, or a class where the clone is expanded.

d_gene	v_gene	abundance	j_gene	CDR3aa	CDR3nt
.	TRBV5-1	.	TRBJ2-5	CASSLGGAVLQETQYF	TGCGCCAGCAGCCTGGGCGGGGCAGTTCTCCAAGAGACCCAGTACTTC
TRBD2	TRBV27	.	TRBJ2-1	CASRRTNSGRWQTAPNEQFF	TGTGCCAGCAGACGTACAAATAGCGGGAGGTGGCAGACAGCCCCGAATGAGCAGTTCTTC
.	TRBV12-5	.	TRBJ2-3	CAYGLGGMIVPDTQYF	TGTGCTTACGGCCTCGGGGGTATGATCGTCCCAGATACGCAGTATTTT
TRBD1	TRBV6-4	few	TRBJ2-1	CASSDGPAGGGEQFF	TGTGCCAGCAGTGACGGCCCCGCAGGGGGTGGAGAGCAGTTCTTC
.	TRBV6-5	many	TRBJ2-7	CASTPPDRPYEQYF	TGTGCCAGCACCCCCCCGGACAGACCCTACGAGCAGTACTTC
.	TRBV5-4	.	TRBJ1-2	CASSRGGETYGYTF	TGTGCCAGCAGCCGAGGGGGAGAAACCTATGGCTACACCTTC
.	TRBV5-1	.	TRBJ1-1	CASSLDYTEAFF	TGCGCCAGCAGCTTGGACTACACTGAAGCTTTCTTT
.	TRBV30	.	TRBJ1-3	CAWVGFGNTIYF	TGTGCCTGGGTCGGGTTTGGAAACACCATATATTTT
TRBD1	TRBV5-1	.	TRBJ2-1	CASGRQGDPYNEQFF	TGCGCCAGCGGTCGACAGGGGGATCCCTACAATGAGCAGTTCTTC
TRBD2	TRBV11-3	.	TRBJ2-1	CASSLGTSSTPSYNEQFF	TGTGCCAGCAGCCTCGGGACTAGCAGCACGCCCTCCTACAATGAGCAGTTCTTC
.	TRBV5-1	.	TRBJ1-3	CASSVDSSSGNTIYF	TGCGCCAGCAGCGTGGACAGTAGCTCTGGAAACACCATATATTTT
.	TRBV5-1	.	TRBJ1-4	CASSYTGTATNEKLFF	TGCGCCAGCAGCTATACAGGGACTGCAACTAATGAAAAACTGTTTTTT
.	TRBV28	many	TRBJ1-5	CASSYSSGNQPQHF	TGTGCCAGCAGTTATAGCTCCGGAAATCAGCCCCAGCATTTT
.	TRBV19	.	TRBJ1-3	CASSIDRGASGNTIYF	TGTGCCAGTAGTATAGATCGGGGAGCCTCTGGAAACACCATATATTTT
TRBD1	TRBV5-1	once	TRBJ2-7	CASSPSGTGGSYEQYF	TGCGCCAGCAGCCCTTCTGGGACAGGGGGTTCCTACGAGCAGTACTTC